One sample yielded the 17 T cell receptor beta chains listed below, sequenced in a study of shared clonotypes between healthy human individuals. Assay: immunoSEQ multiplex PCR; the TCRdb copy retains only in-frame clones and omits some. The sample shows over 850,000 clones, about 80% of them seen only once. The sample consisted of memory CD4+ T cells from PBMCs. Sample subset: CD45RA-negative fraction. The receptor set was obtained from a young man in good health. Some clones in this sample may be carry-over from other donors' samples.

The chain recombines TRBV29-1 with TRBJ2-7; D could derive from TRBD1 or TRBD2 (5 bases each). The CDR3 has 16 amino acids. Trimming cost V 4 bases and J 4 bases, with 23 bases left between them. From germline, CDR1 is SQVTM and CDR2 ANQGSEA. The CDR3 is CSVGGQGTDLFYEQYF. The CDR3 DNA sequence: TGCAGCGTTGGAGGGCAGGGAACGGACCTATTTTACGAGCAGTACTTC.

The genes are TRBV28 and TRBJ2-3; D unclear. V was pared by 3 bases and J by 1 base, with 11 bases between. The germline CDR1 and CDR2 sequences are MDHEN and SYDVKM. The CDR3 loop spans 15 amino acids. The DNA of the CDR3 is TGTGCCAGCAGTTTTAGGCCGCTCGGCACAGATACGCAGTATTTT. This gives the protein CASSFRPLGTDTQYF.

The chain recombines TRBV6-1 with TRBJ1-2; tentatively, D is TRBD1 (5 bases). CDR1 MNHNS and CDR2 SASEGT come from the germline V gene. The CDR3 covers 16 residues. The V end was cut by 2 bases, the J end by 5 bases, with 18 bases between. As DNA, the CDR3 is TGTGCCAGCAGTGAAATCCGGGACGGGGGTGCGTATGGCTACACCTTC. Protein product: CASSEIRDGGAYGYTF.

CDR3 DNA sequence: TGTGCCAGCAGCTTAGACGGGGGATTGGCAGATACGCAGTATTTT. Protein sequence: CASSLDGGLADTQYF. This chain uses TRBV7-2 with TRBJ2-3, with a tentative D call TRBD2 (6 bases). Germline V CDR1 and CDR2: SGHTA, FQGNSA. CDR3 size: 15 residues. V dropped 1 base and J dropped 4 bases, with 12 bases sitting between them.

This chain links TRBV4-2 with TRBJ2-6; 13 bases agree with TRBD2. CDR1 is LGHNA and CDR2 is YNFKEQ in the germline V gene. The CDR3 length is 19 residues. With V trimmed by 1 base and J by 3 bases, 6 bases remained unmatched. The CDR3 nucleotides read TGTGCCAGCAGCCAAGTGGCACGACTAGCGGGAGGTGGGGCCAACGTCCTGACTTTC. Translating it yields CASSQVARLAGGGANVLTF.

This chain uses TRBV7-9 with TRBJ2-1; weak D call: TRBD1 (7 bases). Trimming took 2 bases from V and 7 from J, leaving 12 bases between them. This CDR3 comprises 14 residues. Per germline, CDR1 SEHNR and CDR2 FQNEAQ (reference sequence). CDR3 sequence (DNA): TGTGCCAGCAGCTTAAGAGCAGGGGGGAATGAGCAGTTCTTC. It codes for CASSLRAGGNEQFF. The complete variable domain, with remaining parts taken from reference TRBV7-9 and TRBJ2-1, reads DTGVSQNPRHKITKRGQNVTFRCDPISEHNRLYWYRQTLGQGPEFLTYFQNEAQLEKSRLLSDRFSAERPKGSFSTLEIQRTEQGDSAMYLCASSLRAGGNEQFFGPGTRLTVL.

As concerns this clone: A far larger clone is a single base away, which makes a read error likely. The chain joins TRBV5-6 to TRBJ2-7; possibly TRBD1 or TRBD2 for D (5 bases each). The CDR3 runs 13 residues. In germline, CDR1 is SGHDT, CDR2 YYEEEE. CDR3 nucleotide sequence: TGTGCCAGCAGCCGGTGGGGGACCTACGAGCGGTACTTC. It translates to CASSRWGTYERYF.

CDR3 sequence: CASSYLGTGNTGELFF. Written as DNA, the CDR3 is TGTGCCAGCAGTTACTTAGGGACAGGGAACACCGGGGAGCTGTTTTTT. The rearrangement links TRBV6-5 to TRBJ2-2, with 8 bases that match TRBD1. CDR3 length: 16 residues. Germline assignment: CDR1 MNHEY and CDR2 SVGAGI. Losses at the gene ends were 1 base for V and 1 base for J; bases not matched to a gene: 2.

CDR3 sequence (DNA): TGTGCCAGCAGCTTAGCCGACCAGGGGCAAGGTGGCTACACCTTC. Residues: CASSLADQGQGGYTF. The chain couples TRBV7-6 to TRBJ1-2, with D perhaps TRBD1 (6 bases). The CDR3 runs 15 residues. CDR1 and CDR2 from the germline V gene are SGHVS and FNYEAQ. The V and J ends lost 0 bases and 7 bases respectively, with 15 bases between them.

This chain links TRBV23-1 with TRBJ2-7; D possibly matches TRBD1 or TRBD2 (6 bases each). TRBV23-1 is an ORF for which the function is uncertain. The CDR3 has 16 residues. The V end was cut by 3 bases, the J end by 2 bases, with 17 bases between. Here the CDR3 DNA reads TGCGCCAGCAGTCAGGCCGGGACTCCAGGGGCCTACGAGCAGTACTTC. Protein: CASSQAGTPGAYEQYF.

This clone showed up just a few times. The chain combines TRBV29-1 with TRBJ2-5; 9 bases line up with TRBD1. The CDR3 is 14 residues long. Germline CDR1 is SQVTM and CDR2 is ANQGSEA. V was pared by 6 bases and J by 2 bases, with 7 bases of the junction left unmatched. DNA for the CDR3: TGCAGCGTCTCGGCCGGGACAGGGCAAGAGACCCAGTACTTC. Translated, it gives CSVSAGTGQETQYF.

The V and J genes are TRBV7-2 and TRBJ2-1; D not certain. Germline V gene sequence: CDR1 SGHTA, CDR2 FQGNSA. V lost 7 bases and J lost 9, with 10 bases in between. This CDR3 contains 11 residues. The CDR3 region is CASTLYGEQFF. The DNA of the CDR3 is TGTGCCAGCACCCTGTACGGTGAGCAGTTCTTC.

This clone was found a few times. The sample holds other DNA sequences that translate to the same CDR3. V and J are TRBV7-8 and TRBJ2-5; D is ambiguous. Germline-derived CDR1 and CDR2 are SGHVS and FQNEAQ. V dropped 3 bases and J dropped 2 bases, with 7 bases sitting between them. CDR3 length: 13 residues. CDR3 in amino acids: CASSLGIQETQYF. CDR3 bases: TGTGCCAGCAGCTTGGGAATACAAGAGACCCAGTACTTC. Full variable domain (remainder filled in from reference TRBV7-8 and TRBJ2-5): GAGVSQSPRYKVAKRGQDVALRCDPISGHVSLFWYQQALGQGPEFLTYFQNEAQLDKSGLPSDRFFAERPEGSVSTLKIQRTQQEDSAVYLCASSLGIQETQYFGPGTRLLVL.

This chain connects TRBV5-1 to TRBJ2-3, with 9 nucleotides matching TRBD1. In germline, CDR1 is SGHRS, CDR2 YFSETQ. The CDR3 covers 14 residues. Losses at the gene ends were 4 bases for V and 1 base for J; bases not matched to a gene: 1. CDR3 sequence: CASSRTGGTDTQYF. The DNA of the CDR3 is TGCGCCAGCAGCCGGACAGGGGGCACAGATACGCAGTATTTT.

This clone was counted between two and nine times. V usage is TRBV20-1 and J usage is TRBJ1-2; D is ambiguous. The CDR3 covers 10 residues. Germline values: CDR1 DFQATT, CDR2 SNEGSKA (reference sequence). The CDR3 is CSALLGGYTF. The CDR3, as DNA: TGCAGCGCCCTCCTTGGTGGCTACACCTTC.

CDR3 amino acids: CASSKRQGTQETQYF. In DNA, the CDR3 is TGTGCCAGTAGTAAAAGACAGGGGACCCAAGAGACCCAGTACTTC. The gene calls are TRBV19 and TRBJ2-5, with TRBD1 matching over 8 bases. Germline V gives CDR1 LNHDA, CDR2 SQIVND (reference sequence). The CDR3 loop spans 15 amino acids. The V gene end was trimmed by 4 bases and the J gene end by 1 base; junction bases not matched to a gene: 5.

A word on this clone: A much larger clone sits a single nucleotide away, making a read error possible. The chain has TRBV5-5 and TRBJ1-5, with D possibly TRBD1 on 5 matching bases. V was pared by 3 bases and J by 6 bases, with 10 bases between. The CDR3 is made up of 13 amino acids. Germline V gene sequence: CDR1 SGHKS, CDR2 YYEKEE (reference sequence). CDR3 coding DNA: TGTGCCAGCAGCTGGGACTGGAGTCAGCCCCAGCATTTT. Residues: CASSWDWSQPQHF.